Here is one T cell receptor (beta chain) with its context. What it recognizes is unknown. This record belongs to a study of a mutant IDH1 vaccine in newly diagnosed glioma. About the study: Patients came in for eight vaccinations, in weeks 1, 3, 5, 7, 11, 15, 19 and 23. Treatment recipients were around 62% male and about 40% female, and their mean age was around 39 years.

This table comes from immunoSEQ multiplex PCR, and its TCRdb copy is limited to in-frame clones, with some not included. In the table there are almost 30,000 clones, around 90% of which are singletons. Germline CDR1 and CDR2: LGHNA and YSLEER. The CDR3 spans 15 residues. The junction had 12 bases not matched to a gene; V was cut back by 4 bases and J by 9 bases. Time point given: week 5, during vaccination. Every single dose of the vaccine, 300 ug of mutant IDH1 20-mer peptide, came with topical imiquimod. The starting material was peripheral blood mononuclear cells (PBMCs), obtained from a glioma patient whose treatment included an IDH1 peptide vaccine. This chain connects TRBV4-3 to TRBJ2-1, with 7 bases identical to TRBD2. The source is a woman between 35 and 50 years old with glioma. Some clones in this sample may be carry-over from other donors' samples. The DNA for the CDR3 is TGCGCCAGCAGCCTTGGGGGGGAGGGCCAGAGTGAGCAGTTCTTC. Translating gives CASSLGGEGQSEQFF.